This TCR beta chain appears in the sequencing data of a study of spatial heterogeneity in lung cancer (dated by TCRdb to between 2019 and 2020). Background for the entire study: Beta-chain transcripts were consistently detected in greater numbers than alpha-chain transcripts, which likely reflects a higher abundance of beta-chain transcripts. A strong correlation was found between TCR transcript counts in tumor regions and a T cell transcriptional module score from matched bulk RNA-seq. In the raw uncorrected reads, each unique combination of TCR and UMI appeared more than ten times on average. In non-small cell lung cancer, the study quantitatively compared TCR alpha and beta repertoires across several tumor regions, matched nontumor lung, and blood. The study linked features of the TCR repertoire to counts of nonsynonymous mutations, which were determined by whole-exome sequencing of tumor tissue. Both alpha and beta chains were TCR-sequenced in samples taken at surgery, namely 220 tumor regions, more than 62 matched nontumor lung samples and 56 PBMC samples.

This clonotype is deemed medium-sized (0.01 to 0.1%). Its target antigen remains unknown. No clone much larger than this one lies a single base away; base qualities are absent. The intended sense of this specimen's time point label: sample taken at primary tumor resection. Donors were 72 patients with early-stage, untreated non-small cell lung cancer from the lung TRACERx cohort. Without any cell sorting, TCR sequencing was performed on whole RNA extracted either from tumor and nontumor lung tissue or from cryopreserved PBMC samples. Only patients with enough RNA available from two or more tumor regions were chosen for TCR sequencing. Tumor and adjacent nontumor lung specimens were reviewed by a lung pathologist before selection. Receptors were amplified or captured by 5' RACE. TCRdb names NextSeq 500 as the instrument used. In the TCR library protocol, a unique molecular identifier was attached to each TCR cDNA molecule so that PCR and sequencing errors could be corrected. In the paper's pipeline: TCR identification, UMI-based error correction and CDR3 extraction were all carried out with Decombinator tools. Expanded TCRs were defined as those above a frequency of 2 per 1,000, corresponding to the top 1% of the tumor frequency distribution. Expanded tumor TCRs were classed as regional if statistically deemed absent (corrected P<0.05) from at least one tumor region, otherwise ubiquitous. Rényi diversity was computed with the R vegan package after subsampling each repertoire 100 times to 5,000 TCRs. CDR3 similarity networks were built from amino acid triplet string-kernel similarity, with CDR3s being connected when pairwise similarity was above 0.82. TCRdb trimmed public reads at Q25 via fastp, called clones via MiXCR and kept in-frame beta chains. Under each unique CDR3 protein, matching rows form one entry showing the most common genes and DNA. None of the V and J calls come from the authors' own analysis; TCRdb made them. This sample has approximately 4,000 distinct CDR3 sequences in its table, and approximately 40% of those were observed once. The biggest ten clones account for approximately 31% of the sample.

What the work shows at the level of the full study, not this receptor alone: Additional single-cell paired TCR alpha and beta sequencing was considered necessary to confirm, at a functional level, the hypothesis that regional TCRs recognize regional mutations. Counts of ubiquitous and regional expanded TCRs were found to correlate with counts of ubiquitous and regional nonsynonymous mutations, respectively. The number of expanded intratumoral alpha and beta TCRs correlated with the tumor nonsynonymous mutation count. TCR-seq coverage of tumor T cells was estimated to be only approximately 7% for alpha chains and more than 11% for beta chains.

The CDR3 spans 14 residues, from the cysteine through the phenylalanine. Only the CDR3 DNA is retained, 42 bases long and in frame from the first base. Trimming at the junction amounts to 4 bases on V and 6 bases on J, and the germline ends lie 15 bases apart. CDR1 and CDR2 are read off the germline V gene as SGHRS and YFSETQ. The sequence was collected from a male donor with early-stage non-small cell lung cancer. Sequenced material: lung tumor tissue, taken at surgery. The chain is encoded by TRBV5-1 joined to TRBJ2-3; no D segment can be confidently identified. CDR3 protein: CASSPSADWDTQYF. The nucleotide sequence is given as TGCGCCAGCAGCCCCAGCGCCGATTGGGATACGCAGTATTTT.